These T cell receptor beta chains were read from a single sample in a study of blood T cell repertoires in COVID-19. The assay was immunoSEQ multiplex PCR, and TCRdb's table has in-frame clones only and misses some. The data hold roughly 100,000 clones, with approximately 88% observed a single time. Sequences were obtained from peripheral blood. These receptor sequences come from a woman aged 60-75 years with acute or convalescent COVID-19. The CDR3 runs from the conserved cysteine through the conserved F or W. A D gene is named only where the DNA matches it firmly. The size entry is marked missing in some rows and otherwise reads once, few, many or a size class.

clone_size	v_call	d_call	j_call	cdr3_nt	cdr3_aa
NA	TRBV11-1	TRBD2	TRBJ2-7	TGTGCCAGCAGCTTGGGGACTAGCGGTTACTACGAGCAGTACTTC	CASSLGTSGYYEQYF
NA	TRBV30	NA	TRBJ1-2	TGTGCCTGGACACGGTCGGTTAACAGGGATGGCTACACCTTC	CAWTRSVNRDGYTF
once	TRBV2	NA	TRBJ1-2	TGTGCCAGCAGGCCCGGGGGGGGGATGGTACGTGACTATGGCTACACCTTC	CASRPGGGMVRDYGYTF
NA	TRBV4-1	NA	TRBJ1-6	TGCGCCAGCAGCCAAGTGTGGGCGGGCTCCTATAATTCACCCCTCCACTTT	CASSQVWAGSYNSPLHF
NA	TRBV7-2	NA	TRBJ2-1	TGTGCCAGCAGCTTAGGAGTGGGGCCTACGTATGAGCAGTTCTTC	CASSLGVGPTYEQFF
NA	TRBV24-1	NA	TRBJ2-5	TGTGCCACCAGTGATTCTCCACTAGAGACCCAGTACTTC	CATSDSPLETQYF
NA	TRBV2	TRBD1	TRBJ1-3	TGTGCCAGCAGTTTGACAGGGGGTTACTCTGGAAACACCATATATTTT	CASSLTGGYSGNTIYF
NA	TRBV5-8	TRBD1	TRBJ2-1	TGTGCCAGCAGCCAGACAGGGTACAATGAGCAGTTCTTC	CASSQTGYNEQFF
NA	TRBV7-6	TRBD2	TRBJ2-3	TGTGCCAGCAGCTTAGGGGCCGGGACTAGCGGGGCCAGCACAGATACGCAGTATTTT	CASSLGAGTSGASTDTQYF
NA	TRBV5-5	NA	TRBJ1-3	TGTGCCAGCAGCTTGGAGCCACCTAATAGCTCTGGAAACACCATATATTTT	CASSLEPPNSSGNTIYF
NA	TRBV11-1	TRBD2	TRBJ2-1	TGTGCCAGCAGCTCCCATGGGGCTAGCGGGAACAATGAGCAGTTCTTC	CASSSHGASGNNEQFF
NA	TRBV6-5	TRBD1	TRBJ1-2	TGTGCCAGCAGACCCGAAGGGGGCGATGGCTACACCTTC	CASRPEGGDGYTF
NA	TRBV9	NA	TRBJ1-3	TGTGCCAGCAGCGTCTCGGGGGGCGCGTTGCACACCATATATTTT	CASSVSGGALHTIYF
NA	TRBV19	TRBD1	TRBJ2-1	TGTGCCAGTAGTCCCCACAGGGGTAGGAATGAGCAGTTCTTC	CASSPHRGRNEQFF
NA	TRBV5-1	NA	TRBJ1-2	TGCGCCAGCAGCATAGACAACTCATTCTATGGCTACACCTTC	CASSIDNSFYGYTF
few	TRBV5-5	TRBD1	TRBJ1-5	TGTGCCAGCAGCTTGGGGACAGGAAAAAATCAGCCCCAGCATTTT	CASSLGTGKNQPQHF
NA	TRBV9	NA	TRBJ2-3	TGTGCCAGCAGCGTAGCGGGTGAACGGGGAGATACGCAGTATTTT	CASSVAGERGDTQYF
NA	TRBV6-2/TRBV6-3	NA	TRBJ2-5	TGTGCCAGCAGTTCGTCTGGGGGGAGGACAGAGACCCAGTACTTC	CASSSSGGRTETQYF
NA	TRBV9	NA	TRBJ1-1	TGTGCCAGCAGCGTAGAGATTAGCACTGAAGCTTTTTTT	CASSVEISTEAFF
NA	TRBV18	TRBD1	TRBJ2-1	TGTGCCAGCTCACCGAGGACAGGGGTAGAGGAGCAGTTCTTC	CASSPRTGVEEQFF
NA	TRBV5-1	NA	TRBJ1-4	TGCGCCAGCAGCCCGGACAGTACAACTAATGAAAAACTGTTTTTT	CASSPDSTTNEKLFF
NA	TRBV19	TRBD2	TRBJ2-1	TGTGCCAGTAGTATAGCCGGGAGGGCGCAGTTCTTC	CASSIAGRAQFF
NA	TRBV10-3	NA	TRBJ1-6	TGTGCCACCCTGGGCGGGGAGTTTGAATCGAGCTCCTATAATTCACCCCTCCACTTT	CATLGGEFESSSYNSPLHF
NA	TRBV15	NA	TRBJ1-2	TGTGCCACCAGCAGAGAGAGGGCTGGTGGCTACACCTTC	CATSRERAGGYTF
NA	TRBV28	NA	TRBJ1-3	TGTGCCAGCAGGGAGAACTCTGGAAACACCATATATTTT	CASRENSGNTIYF
NA	TRBV30	NA	TRBJ2-3	TGTGCCTGGAGTCTAGAACACAAAGAGGTAGATACGCAGTATTTT	CAWSLEHKEVDTQYF
NA	TRBV14	NA	TRBJ2-1	TGTGCCAGCAAGGACGGGGACTCCTACAATGAGCAGTTCTTC	CASKDGDSYNEQFF
NA	TRBV3-1/TRBV3-2	TRBD2	TRBJ2-1	TGTGCCAGCAGCCAAGGCGCCGGGAGGGCCAGCAATGAGCAGTTCTTC	CASSQGAGRASNEQFF
NA	TRBV30	NA	TRBJ1-6	TGTGCCTGCCGGGAACCGGGCTCGTATAATTCACCCCTCCACTTT	CACREPGSYNSPLHF
NA	TRBV9	TRBD2	TRBJ2-7	TGTGCCAGCAGCCCCACTAGCGGGCCCTACGAGCAGTACTTC	CASSPTSGPYEQYF
once	TRBV5-1	NA	TRBJ1-2	TGCGCCAGCAGGGCAGGGGCGGATAACTATGGCTACACCTTC	CASRAGADNYGYTF
once	TRBV18	TRBD2	TRBJ2-1	TGTGCCAGCTCAACTTTCCTAGCGGGCAGACGCAATGAGCAGTTCTTC	CASSTFLAGRRNEQFF
NA	TRBV29-1	TRBD2	TRBJ2-1	TGCAGCGTTCGTTATAGACTAGCATCTTCCGCTGAGCAGTTCTTC	CSVRYRLASSAEQFF
NA	TRBV3-1/TRBV3-2	NA	TRBJ1-2	TGTGCCAGCAGCCAAGGAAGTCGGGGTTACACCTTC	CASSQGSRGYTF
once	TRBV27	NA	TRBJ1-3	TGTGCCAGCGGGGGCCCTGGAAACACCATATATTTT	CASGGPGNTIYF
NA	TRBV19	NA	TRBJ2-7	TGTGCCAGCGAGGGGCCTGGGGGCAGGGGTTCCTACGAGCAGTACTTC	CASEGPGGRGSYEQYF
NA	TRBV2	NA	TRBJ2-1	TGTGCCAGCAGTCTTGAGAGGCATGAGCAGTTCTTC	CASSLERHEQFF
NA	TRBV5-5	NA	TRBJ1-4	TGTGCCAGCAGCACGGACAGACCAGCAACTAATGAAAAACTGTTTTTT	CASSTDRPATNEKLFF
NA	TRBV5-1	TRBD1	TRBJ2-1	TGCGCCAGCAGCTCGGGACAGCGAAACAATGAGCAGTTCTTC	CASSSGQRNNEQFF
NA	TRBV29-1	TRBD1	TRBJ1-2	TGCAGCGTTGTGGGACAGGGCTATGGCTACACCTTC	CSVVGQGYGYTF
NA	TRBV5-1	TRBD2	TRBJ2-2	TGCGCCAGCAGCTTGATGCGGGAGGCGAACACCGGGGAGCTGTTTTTT	CASSLMREANTGELFF
NA	TRBV10-1	TRBD2	TRBJ2-7	TGCGCCAGCAGCAGCGGGGACTTCTACGAGCAGTACTTC	CASSSGDFYEQYF
NA	TRBV28	TRBD2	TRBJ2-3	TGTGCCCTCGGAACGGGACTACCCAAAGATACGCAGTATTTT	CALGTGLPKDTQYF
NA	TRBV24-1	TRBD2	TRBJ2-1	TGTGCCACCAGTGTGCTAGCGGGAGGGGCCAATGAGCAGTTCTTC	CATSVLAGGANEQFF
NA	TRBV6-5	NA	TRBJ2-7	TGTGCCAGCAGACTCTCCACCGTACCCTACGAGCAGTACTTC	CASRLSTVPYEQYF
NA	TRBV3-1/TRBV3-2	TRBD2	TRBJ2-2	TGTGCCAGCAGCCAAGGGACTAGCTTTTCCGGGGAGCTGTTTTTT	CASSQGTSFSGELFF
few	TRBV4-1	NA	TRBJ1-3	TGCGCCAGCAGCCAAGATTTCGGGGTGGGAAACACCATATATTTT	CASSQDFGVGNTIYF
NA	TRBV7-3	NA	TRBJ2-5	TGTGCCAGCAGCTTACTCCCCTCGAGGGGGAGTGAGACCCAGTACTTC	CASSLLPSRGSETQYF
NA	TRBV6-5	NA	TRBJ2-1	TGTGCCAGCAGCTTGAGCGGTCGATATTTCAATGAGCAGTTCTTC	CASSLSGRYFNEQFF
NA	TRBV19	TRBD2	TRBJ2-2	TGTGCCAGTAGTCAAAGGAGGACTAGCGGGACGCACGGGGAGCTGTTTTTT	CASSQRRTSGTHGELFF